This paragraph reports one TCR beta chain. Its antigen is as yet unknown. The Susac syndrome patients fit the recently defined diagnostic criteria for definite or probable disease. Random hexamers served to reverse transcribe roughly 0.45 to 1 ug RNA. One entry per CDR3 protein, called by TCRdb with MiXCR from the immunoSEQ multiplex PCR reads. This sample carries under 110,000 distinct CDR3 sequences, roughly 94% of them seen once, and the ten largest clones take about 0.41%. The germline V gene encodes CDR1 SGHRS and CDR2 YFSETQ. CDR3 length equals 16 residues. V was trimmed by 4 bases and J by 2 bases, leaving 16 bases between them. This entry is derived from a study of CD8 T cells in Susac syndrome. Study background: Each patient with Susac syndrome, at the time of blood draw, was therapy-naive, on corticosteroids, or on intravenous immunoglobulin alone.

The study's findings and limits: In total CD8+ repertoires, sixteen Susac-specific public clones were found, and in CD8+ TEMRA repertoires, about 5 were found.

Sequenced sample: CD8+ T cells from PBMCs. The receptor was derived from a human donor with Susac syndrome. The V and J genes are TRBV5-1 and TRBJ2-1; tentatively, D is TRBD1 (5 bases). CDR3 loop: CASSPVDSVPYNEQFF. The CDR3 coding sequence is TGCGCCAGCAGCCCAGTAGACAGTGTTCCCTACAATGAGCAGTTCTTC.